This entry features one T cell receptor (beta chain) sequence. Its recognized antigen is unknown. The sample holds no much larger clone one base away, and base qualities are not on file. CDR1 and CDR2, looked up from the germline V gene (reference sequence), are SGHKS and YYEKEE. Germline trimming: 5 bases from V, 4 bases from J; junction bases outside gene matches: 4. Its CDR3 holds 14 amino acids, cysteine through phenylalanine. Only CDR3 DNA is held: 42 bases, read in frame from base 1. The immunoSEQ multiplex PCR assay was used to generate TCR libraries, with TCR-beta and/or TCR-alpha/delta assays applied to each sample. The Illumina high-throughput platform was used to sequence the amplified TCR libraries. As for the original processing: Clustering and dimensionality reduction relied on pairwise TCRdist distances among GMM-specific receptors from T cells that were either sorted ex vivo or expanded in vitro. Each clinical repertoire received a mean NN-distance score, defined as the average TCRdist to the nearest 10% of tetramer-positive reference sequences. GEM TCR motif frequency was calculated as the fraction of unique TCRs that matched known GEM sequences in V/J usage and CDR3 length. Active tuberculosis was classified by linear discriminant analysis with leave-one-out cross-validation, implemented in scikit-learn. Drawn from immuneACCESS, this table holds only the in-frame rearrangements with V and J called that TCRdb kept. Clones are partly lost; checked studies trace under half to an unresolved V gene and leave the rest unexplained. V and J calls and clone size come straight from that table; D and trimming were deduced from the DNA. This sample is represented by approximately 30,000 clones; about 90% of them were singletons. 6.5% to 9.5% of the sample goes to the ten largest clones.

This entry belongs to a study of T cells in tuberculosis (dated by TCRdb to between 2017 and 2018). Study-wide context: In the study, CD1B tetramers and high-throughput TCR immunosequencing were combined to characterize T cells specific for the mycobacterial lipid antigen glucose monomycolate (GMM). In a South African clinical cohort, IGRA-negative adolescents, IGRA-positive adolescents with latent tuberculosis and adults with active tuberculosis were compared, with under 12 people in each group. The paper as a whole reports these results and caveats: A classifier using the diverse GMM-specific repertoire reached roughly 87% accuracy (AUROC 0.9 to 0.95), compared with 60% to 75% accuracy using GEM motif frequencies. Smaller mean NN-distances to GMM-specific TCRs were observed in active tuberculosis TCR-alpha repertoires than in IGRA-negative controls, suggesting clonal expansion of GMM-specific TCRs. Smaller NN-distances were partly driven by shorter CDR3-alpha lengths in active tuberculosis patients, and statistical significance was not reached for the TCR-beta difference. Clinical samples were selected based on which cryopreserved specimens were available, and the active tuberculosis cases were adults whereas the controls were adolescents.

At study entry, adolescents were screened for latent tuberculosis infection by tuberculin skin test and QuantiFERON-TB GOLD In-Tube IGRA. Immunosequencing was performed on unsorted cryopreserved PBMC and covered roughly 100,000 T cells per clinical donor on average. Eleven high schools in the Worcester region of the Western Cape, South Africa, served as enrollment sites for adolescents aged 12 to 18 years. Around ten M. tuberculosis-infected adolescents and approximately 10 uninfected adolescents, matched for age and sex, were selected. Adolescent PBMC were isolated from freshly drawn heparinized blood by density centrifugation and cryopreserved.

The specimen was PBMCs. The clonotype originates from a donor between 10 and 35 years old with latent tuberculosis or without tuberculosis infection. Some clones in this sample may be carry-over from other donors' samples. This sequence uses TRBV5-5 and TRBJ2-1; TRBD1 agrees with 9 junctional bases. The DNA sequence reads TGTGCCAGCAGTCCCGGACAGGGGTACAATGAGCAGTTCTTC. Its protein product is CASSPGQGYNEQFF.